Following are 27 T cell receptor beta chains from one sample sequenced in a study of blood T cell repertoires in COVID-19. TCRdb keeps only in-frame clones here, not all; method: immunoSEQ multiplex PCR. The sample lists about 250,000 clones; around 89% were seen once. The sequenced material came from PBMCs or T cells enriched from blood (not recorded which). The receptors were gathered from a woman between 18 and 29 years old who had recovered from COVID-19.

The rearrangement joins TRBV9 to TRBJ2-2; 9 nucleotides align to TRBD1. Per germline, CDR1 SGDLS and CDR2 YYNGEE. CDR3 size: 15 residues. V lost 4 bases, J lost 5 bases, and 6 bases stayed unmatched. CDR3 coding DNA: TGTGCCAGCAGCCCCCGGACAGGGGATACCGGGGAGCTGTTTTTT. It codes for CASSPRTGDTGELFF.

This clone was counted once. The rearrangement links TRBV3-1 (or the pseudogene TRBV3-2) to TRBJ1-1, with a tentative D call TRBD1 (5 bases). The CDR3 spans 14 residues. Germline CDR1 reads LGHDT; CDR2 reads YNNKEL (reference sequence). Trimming shortened V by 2 bases and J by 8 bases, and 15 bases separated the two germline ends. In DNA, the CDR3 is TGTGCCAGCAGCCAAATGTGGCAGGGCGAGGAAGCTTTCTTT. Protein product: CASSQMWQGEEAFF.

The DNA for the CDR3 is TGTGCCAGCAGTTCACAGGGGGCGGGTGAAAAACTGTTTTTT. Its protein product is CASSSQGAGEKLFF. The chain is built from TRBV28 and TRBJ1-4; 9 bases map to TRBD1. Trimming took 4 bases from V and 7 from J; bases not matched to a gene: 4. Germline CDR1 and CDR2: MDHEN and SYDVKM. The CDR3 has 14 residues.

This clone was seen a few times. CDR3 region: CARQVTKHYEQYF. The CDR3 region has the DNA TGTGCCAGACAGGTAACTAAACACTACGAGCAGTACTTC. This chain joins TRBV6-7 and TRBJ2-7; TRBD1 is a possible D gene (5 bases). TRBV6-7 is assigned to the ORF class and has an uncertain function. Trimming shortened V by 9 bases and J by 3 bases, and 15 bases separated the two germline ends. This CDR3 region has 13 residues.

This clone has more than one count but fewer than ten. The chain recombines TRBV6-5 with TRBJ2-7, with 10 bases lining up with TRBD2. With V trimmed by 7 bases and J by 7 bases, 13 bases remained unmatched. Looked up from germline, CDR1 is MNHEY and CDR2 is SVGAGI. The length of the CDR3 is 15 residues. The CDR3 reads CASTPAGGPSREQYF. CDR3 nucleotides: TGTGCCAGCACACCAGCGGGGGGGCCGTCGCGGGAGCAGTACTTC.

V is TRBV19 and J is TRBJ1-1; 8 bases fit TRBD1. This CDR3 comprises 14 residues. Losses at the gene ends were 10 bases for V and 5 bases for J; bases not matched to a gene: 12. The germline gives CDR1 LNHDA, CDR2 SQIVND (reference sequence). The chain's CDR3 is CATRGQGRNTEAFF. CDR3 DNA sequence: TGTGCCACCCGAGGACAGGGCAGGAATACTGAAGCTTTCTTT.

The V call is TRBV5-1, the J call TRBJ1-2; TRBD1 agrees at 8 bases. The length of the CDR3 is 14 residues. V shed 2 bases and J 4 bases; nucleotides not matched to a gene: 4. CDR1 is SGHRS and CDR2 is YFSETQ in the germline V gene. The CDR3 region is CASSFRTGFYGYTF. The CDR3 bases are TGCGCCAGCAGCTTCAGGACAGGGTTCTATGGCTACACCTTC.

The CDR3 protein is CASSPQGAMYEQYF. CDR3 bases: TGTGCCAGCAGCCCGCAGGGGGCAATGTACGAGCAGTACTTC. The rearrangement links TRBV5-8 to TRBJ2-7, with 8 bases matching TRBD1. Germline trimming cut 4 bases from V and 4 bases from J; bases unmatched to any gene: 7. The CDR3 has 14 residues. Germline V gene sequence: CDR1 SGHTS, CDR2 YDEGEE.

This clone was seen only a few times. The chain couples TRBV29-1 to TRBJ1-4; no clear D gene. The germline V and J ends were trimmed by 6 bases and 0 bases, with 14 bases remaining between them. This CDR3 comprises 15 residues. Germline lookup yields CDR1 SQVTM and CDR2 ANQGSEA. CDR3 in DNA: TGCAGCGTCGCCTCACACACCGCAACTAATGAAAAACTGTTTTTT. As protein: CSVASHTATNEKLFF.

This clone is a singleton in its sample. This chain links TRBV5-8 with TRBJ2-3; TRBD2 matches at 13 bases. Trimming cost V 4 bases and J 1 base; bases outside gene matches: 0. Germline loops: CDR1 SGHTS, CDR2 YDEGEE. The CDR3 extends over 15 amino acids. The chain's CDR3 is CASSGLAGGTDTQYF. As DNA, the CDR3 is TGTGCCAGCAGCGGACTAGCGGGGGGCACAGATACGCAGTATTTT.

This sequence joins TRBV6-5 and TRBJ2-3, with D possibly TRBD1 on 5 matching bases. The V gene's germline CDR1 is MNHEY and CDR2 SVGAGI. The CDR3 covers 15 residues. Trimming removed 8 bases from V and 6 bases from J, with 21 bases in between. The CDR3 bases are TGTGCCAGCCTCCCCAGGGCTGGGTCTTTGGATACGCAGTATTTT. Its protein product is CASLPRAGSLDTQYF.

The table lists this clone with a few counts. The chain carries TRBV7-2 and TRBJ1-2; D is undetermined. The CDR3 sequence is 12 residues long. The V gene lost 4 bases and the J gene lost 2 bases, with 5 bases spanning the gap. Germline V gene sequence: CDR1 SGHTA, CDR2 FQGNSA. The CDR3 spells CASSSVNYGYTF. For the CDR3, the DNA is TGTGCCAGCAGCTCCGTGAACTATGGCTACACCTTC. Full variable domain (missing parts from reference TRBV7-2 and TRBJ1-2): GAGVSQSPSNKVTEKGKDVELRCDPISGHTALYWYRQSLGQGLEFLIYFQGNSAPDKSGLPSDRFSAERTGGSVSTLTIQRTQQEDSAVYLCASSSVNYGYTFGSGTRLTVV.

The J gene is TRBJ2-2, the V gene TRBV7-8; 11 nucleotides align to TRBD1. This CDR3 has 15 amino acids. Per the germline V gene, CDR1 is SGHVS and CDR2 is FQNEAQ. Trimming removed 5 bases from V and 10 bases from J; junction bases left unmatched: 9. CDR3 residues: CASSPPRDRGVELFF. The CDR3 DNA follows: TGTGCCAGCAGCCCCCCCCGGGACAGGGGGGTGGAGCTGTTTTTT.

This chain connects TRBV7-9 to TRBJ1-6; 9 nucleotides line up with TRBD1. Unmatched junction bases numbered 9, after V lost 5 bases and J lost 10 bases. Germline assignment: CDR1 SEHNR and CDR2 FQNEAQ (reference sequence). CDR3 length: 15 amino acids. The CDR3 protein is CASSPRGDRASPLHF. CDR3 sequence (DNA): TGTGCCAGCAGCCCTAGGGGGGACAGGGCCTCACCCCTCCACTTT.

This clone occurred once. CDR3 amino acids: CASSSPTPGNTIYF. The CDR3 region has the DNA TGTGCCAGCAGTTCCCCTACTCCAGGAAACACCATATATTTT. V usage is TRBV2 and J usage is TRBJ1-3; D not resolved. Per germline, CDR1 SNHLY and CDR2 FYNNEI. The CDR3 is made up of 14 amino acids. V was cut by 5 bases and J by 4 bases, with 12 bases left in between.

The V call is TRBV5-1, the J call TRBJ1-4, with 8 bases aligning to TRBD1. Germline lookup yields CDR1 SGHRS and CDR2 YFSETQ. CDR3 size: 18 residues. Trimming at V came to 1 base and at J to 4 bases, leaving 12 bases not matched to a gene. Here the CDR3 DNA reads TGCGCCAGCAGCTTGTCCGGGACAGGCGGTAATAGTAATGAAAAACTGTTTTTT. Amino acids: CASSLSGTGGNSNEKLFF.

The J gene is TRBJ1-5, the V gene TRBV5-4, with a tentative D call TRBD1 (6 bases). CDR3 length: 14 residues. The V gene lost 4 bases and the J gene lost 2 bases, with 10 bases spanning the gap. Germline V gene sequence: CDR1 SGHNT, CDR2 YYREEE (reference sequence). The CDR3 spells CASSPGQGNQPQHF. DNA for the CDR3: TGTGCCAGCAGCCCGGGACAAGGCAATCAGCCCCAGCATTTT.

The chain joins TRBV11-2 to TRBJ1-5; no firm D call. The CDR3 sequence is 13 residues long. V was shortened by 1 base and J by 5 bases, with 6 bases between the two germline ends. Germline CDR1 is SGHAT and CDR2 is FQNNGV. CDR3 amino acids: CASSLGLYQPQHF. The CDR3 bases are TGTGCCAGCAGCTTAGGACTTTATCAGCCCCAGCATTTT.

The rearrangement uses TRBV5-1 and TRBJ2-3, with 9 nucleotides matching TRBD1. The germline gives CDR1 SGHRS, CDR2 YFSETQ. Trimming took 7 bases from V and 1 from J; bases not matched to a gene: 10. The CDR3 extends over 16 amino acids. CDR3 residues: CASGRQGDVGTDTQYF. The CDR3 nucleotides are TGCGCCAGCGGGAGACAGGGGGACGTCGGCACAGATACGCAGTATTTT.

The chain recombines TRBV10-3 with TRBJ1-1; D gene ambiguous. The CDR3 contains 13 residues. The germline CDR1 and CDR2 sequences are ENHRY and SYGVKD. Between the trimmed V and J ends, which lost 6 bases and 1 base, there was a span of 9 bases. The CDR3 DNA follows: TGTGCCATCAGGGGAGAGTGGAACACTGAAGCTTTCTTT. This gives the protein CAIRGEWNTEAFF.

The chain combines TRBV11-3 with TRBJ2-1; no clear D. V lost 0 bases to trimming and J lost 0 bases, with 6 bases between them. Germline CDR1 is SGHNT and CDR2 is YENEEA. This CDR3 has 15 amino acids. The CDR3 protein is CASSLDRSSYNEQFF. The CDR3 region has the DNA TGTGCCAGCAGCTTAGATCGGAGCTCCTACAATGAGCAGTTCTTC.

This clone was seen only once. The V gene is TRBV13, the J gene TRBJ1-5; 8 nucleotides agree with TRBD1. After removal of 5 bases from V and 0 bases from J, the junction contained 9 bases not matched to a gene. The CDR3 length is 17 residues. Germline loops: CDR1 PRHDT, CDR2 FYEKMQ (reference sequence). The CDR3 nucleotides read TGTGCCAGCAGCAGTTCCGGGACAGGAGATAGCAATCAGCCCCAGCATTTT. Translating it yields CASSSSGTGDSNQPQHF.

V usage is TRBV4-1 and J usage is TRBJ1-2, with D perhaps matching TRBD1 (5 bases). The CDR3 has 15 amino acids. Per the germline V gene, CDR1 is MGHRA and CDR2 is YSYEKL. The V end was cut by 1 base, the J end by 4 bases, with 13 bases between. CDR3 in DNA: TGCGCCAGCAGCCAAGTTCGGCAGGGTGGCTATGGCTACACCTTC. Its protein is CASSQVRQGGYGYTF.

This clone was found once. J is TRBJ1-5 and V is TRBV5-8; 9 nucleotides line up with TRBD1. Germline values: CDR1 SGHTS, CDR2 YDEGEE. This CDR3 is built from 15 residues. Germline trimming cut 4 bases from V and 7 bases from J; bases unmatched to any gene: 9. The CDR3 sequence: CASSLGTGKVQPQHF. The CDR3 nucleotides read TGTGCCAGCAGCCTCGGGACAGGGAAGGTACAGCCCCAGCATTTT.

The J gene is TRBJ2-2, the V gene TRBV9, with TRBD2 matching over 7 bases. This CDR3 has 15 amino acids. The V and J ends lost 0 bases and 7 bases, in that order; junction bases with no gene match: 6. CDR1 SGDLS and CDR2 YYNGEE come from the germline V gene. The CDR3 loop is CASSVDPGGNGELFF. CDR3 nucleotide sequence: TGTGCCAGCAGCGTAGACCCCGGGGGGAACGGGGAGCTGTTTTTT.

The chain carries TRBV28 and TRBJ2-1; D is ambiguous. Germline-derived CDR1 and CDR2 are MDHEN and SYDVKM. Trimming took 4 bases from V and 10 from J, leaving 29 bases between them. CDR3 size: 18 residues. The CDR3 is CASSSARKTTSTVAEQFF. The CDR3 bases are TGTGCCAGCAGTTCCGCGCGAAAAACTACCTCAACGGTTGCGGAGCAGTTCTTC.

V usage is TRBV19 and J usage is TRBJ2-7; TRBD1 matches 7 bases. V lost 5 bases to trimming and J lost 5 bases; unmatched junction nucleotides: 6. The CDR3 loop spans 13 amino acids. The V gene's germline CDR1 is LNHDA and CDR2 SQIVND (reference sequence). The CDR3 here is CASSLTGHHEQYF. CDR3 nucleotide sequence: TGTGCCAGTAGTTTGACAGGGCACCACGAGCAGTACTTC.